A selection of T cell receptor beta chains follows, all from one sample in a study of blood T cell repertoires in COVID-19. Here immunoSEQ multiplex PCR was the method, and the copy in TCRdb shows in-frame clones only, minus some. This table holds nearly 15,000 clones, about nine tenths found once. What was sequenced was peripheral blood. These receptors came from a human donor in a cohort sampled during active COVID-19. Both conserved end residues are part of each CDR3. The D gene is left open where the match is weak. Clone size is stated in some rows and not others, as once, few, many or a class when expanded.

length,D,V,size,J,DNA,CDR3
16,TRBD1,TRBV2,-,TRBJ1-5,TGTGCCAGCAGGCCGGGACAGGGTATGGGCAATCAGCCCCAGCATTTT,CASRPGQGMGNQPQHF
14,TRBD1,TRBV5-6,-,TRBJ1-4,TGTGCCAGCAGCCCCGGGACAGGGACCGGAAAACTGTTTTTT,CASSPGTGTGKLFF
16,TRBD1,TRBV28,-,TRBJ1-2,TGTGCCAGCAGTTCGGGACAGGGGCGAATCTCCCACGACTACACCTTC,CASSSGQGRISHDYTF
19,TRBD1,TRBV7-8,-,TRBJ2-2,TGTGCCAGCAGCTTAGCCCTTTTAGGGGACAGGGGGCGCCCCGGGGAGCTGTTTTTT,CASSLALLGDRGRPGELFF
19,-,TRBV5-6,-,TRBJ2-1,TGTGCCAGCAGCTTGACGCAGGGGAAGCGCGAAAGGCGCGACAATGAGCAGTTCTTC,CASSLTQGKRERRDNEQFF
15,-,TRBV27,-,TRBJ1-1,TGTGCCAGCAGTTTAGTCCAGACAAAGAGCACTGAAGCTTTCTTT,CASSLVQTKSTEAFF
13,-,TRBV29-1,-,TRBJ2-1,TGCAGCGTGGTGGGCGATTTGTACAATGAGCAGTTCTTC,CSVVGDLYNEQFF
13,TRBD2,TRBV12-3/TRBV12-4,-,TRBJ2-1,TGTGCCAGCAGTTTAGAGCGGGATTTTGAGCAGTTCTTC,CASSLERDFEQFF
15,-,TRBV11-2,once,TRBJ1-5,TGTGCCAGCAGTGCGGGGGGTAATAGCAATCAGCCCCAGCATTTT,CASSAGGNSNQPQHF
19,TRBD2,TRBV30,-,TRBJ2-5,TGTGCCTGGAGTGTACTAAGGACTAGCGGGAGTTGGGCTCCAGAGACCCAGTACTTC,CAWSVLRTSGSWAPETQYF
12,-,TRBV19,-,TRBJ2-2,TGTGCCACCTCTAGTTACACCGGGGAGCTGTTTTTT,CATSSYTGELFF
15,-,TRBV12-2,-,TRBJ2-7,TGTGCAAGTCGCTTCGATAAGCCCCCTTTCGACGAGCAGTACTTC,CASRFDKPPFDEQYF
13,-,TRBV7-3,-,TRBJ1-1,TGTGCCAGCTCGGTGGGCGCCGGCACTGAAGCTTTCTTT,CASSVGAGTEAFF
15,TRBD1,TRBV3-1/TRBV3-2,-,TRBJ2-3,TGTGCCAGCAGCCAGACAGGGAGTTTGGCAGATACGCAGTATTTT,CASSQTGSLADTQYF
16,-,TRBV5-1,-,TRBJ1-1,TGCGCCAGCAGCAGTCACAGGGTGGCGATGGGAACTGAAGCTTTCTTT,CASSSHRVAMGTEAFF
15,TRBD2,TRBV27,-,TRBJ2-7,TGTGCCAGCAGTATATCTAGCGGGAGGGCTTACGAGCAGTACTTC,CASSISSGRAYEQYF
16,-,TRBV10-3,-,TRBJ2-3,TGTGCCATCAGTGTCTCTGACTTTTCGACAGGAGATACGCAGTATTTT,CAISVSDFSTGDTQYF
16,-,TRBV28,once,TRBJ2-3,TGTGCCAGCAGTTTCCTCTGGCGGGTTAGCACAGATACGCAGTATTTT,CASSFLWRVSTDTQYF
12,-,TRBV10-3,-,TRBJ2-3,TGTGCCATCAGCGGGAGCGCAGATACGCAGTATTTT,CAISGSADTQYF
13,-,TRBV10-1,large,TRBJ2-2,TGCGCCAGCAGGAGGGACAATGCCGGGGAGCTGTTTTTT,CASRRDNAGELFF
15,-,TRBV19,-,TRBJ2-1,TGTGCCAGTAGTATAGCTGCGGGACCCTACAATGAGCAGTTCTTC,CASSIAAGPYNEQFF
16,TRBD1,TRBV3-1/TRBV3-2,-,TRBJ1-2,TGTGCCAGCAGCCAGGGAAACAGACAGGGGGCGAAAGGCTACACCTTC,CASSQGNRQGAKGYTF
15,-,TRBV9,-,TRBJ2-4,TGTGCCAGCAGCGTAGCCCCAGGGGTCAAAAACATTCAGTACTTC,CASSVAPGVKNIQYF
15,-,TRBV5-5,-,TRBJ1-4,TGTGCCAGCAGCTTGGCTGCAGGGCCTAATGAAAAACTGTTTTTT,CASSLAAGPNEKLFF
14,TRBD2,TRBV29-1,once,TRBJ2-1,TGCAGCGTGGGGACTAGCGGGATTCGGGGTGAGCAGTTCTTC,CSVGTSGIRGEQFF
13,-,TRBV12-3/TRBV12-4,-,TRBJ1-2,TGTGCCAGCAGTCCCCAAGGGGGAGGGGTCCACACCTTC,CASSPQGGGVHTF
15,-,TRBV7-8,-,TRBJ2-2,TGTGCCAGCAGGCCTGGCGGCGCGAACACCGGGGAGCTGTTTTTT,CASRPGGANTGELFF
11,-,TRBV20-1,-,TRBJ1-1,TGCAGTGCTAGAGATGGGACTGTTGGTTTCTTT,CSARDGTVGFF
15,TRBD1,TRBV4-1,-,TRBJ1-4,TGCGCCAGCAGCCACCTGGGACAGTCTAATGAAAAACTGTTTTTT,CASSHLGQSNEKLFF
18,TRBD2,TRBV5-4,-,TRBJ2-3,TGTGCCAGCAGCAACTTGGGGGGACTAGCGGGAGCGACAGATACGCAGTATTTT,CASSNLGGLAGATDTQYF
15,TRBD2,TRBV18,-,TRBJ2-1,TGTGCCAGCCACAATCTAGCGGGAGAAAGGAATGAGCAGTTCTTC,CASHNLAGERNEQFF
19,TRBD2,TRBV12-5,-,TRBJ2-1,TGTGCTAGTGCCACTTTGCTGAAAGGACTAGCGGGAGAGTACAATGAGCAGTTCTTC,CASATLLKGLAGEYNEQFF
18,TRBD2,TRBV24-1,-,TRBJ2-3,TGTGCCACCAGTCACCGCACCGGTCGGGGGGATCGAAGAGATACGCAGTATTTT,CATSHRTGRGDRRDTQYF
12,TRBD1,TRBV27,-,TRBJ2-5,TGTGCCTCACGGACAGGGTGGGAGACCCAGTACTTC,CASRTGWETQYF
18,-,TRBV9,-,TRBJ1-6,TGTGCCAGCAGCGTAGGTAACAGTGGATCCTCCTATAATTCACCCCTCCACTTT,CASSVGNSGSSYNSPLHF
14,-,TRBV18,-,TRBJ2-7,TGTGCCAGCTCACCAGCAGCGAGGAAAGGCGAGCAGTACTTC,CASSPAARKGEQYF
13,TRBD1,TRBV2,-,TRBJ1-1,TGTGCCAGCAGTTATACAGGGGACACTGAAGCTTTCTTT,CASSYTGDTEAFF
13,-,TRBV5-4,-,TRBJ2-1,TGTGCCAGCAGCTTGGCACTGTACAATGAGCAGTTCTTC,CASSLALYNEQFF
14,TRBD2,TRBV2,-,TRBJ2-3,TGTGCCAGCAATACAGCGGGAGTCACAGATACGCAGTATTTT,CASNTAGVTDTQYF
16,-,TRBV13,-,TRBJ1-2,TGTGCCAGCAGCTTAGTTGTAGGACAGAAACTCTATGGCTACACCTTC,CASSLVVGQKLYGYTF
13,-,TRBV6-1,-,TRBJ1-2,TGTGCCAGCAGTGAAGGGCCTTGGCAGGCTCAGACCTTC,CASSEGPWQAQTF
13,-,TRBV24-1,-,TRBJ1-2,TGTGCCACCCATGCGGGGGGCGAGGAAGGCTACACCTTC,CATHAGGEEGYTF
14,-,TRBV21-1,-,TRBJ2-7,TGTGCCAGCACAACGACAGGGGGTCATTACGAGCAGTACTTC,CASTTTGGHYEQYF
15,TRBD2,TRBV6-5,-,TRBJ2-3,TGTGCCAGCAGAACCGCGGCGGGAGGTTCCGATACGCAGTATTTT,CASRTAAGGSDTQYF
16,TRBD2,TRBV5-1,-,TRBJ2-7,TGCGCCAGCAGCTTGGAGGTAGCGGGAGGGCACTACGAGCAGTACTTC,CASSLEVAGGHYEQYF
14,TRBD1,TRBV30,-,TRBJ1-4,TGTGCCTGGAGGACACAGGGGGTAGGAGAAAAACTGTTTTTT,CAWRTQGVGEKLFF
12,-,TRBV12-3/TRBV12-4,-,TRBJ2-1,TGTGCCAGCAGGCAACAGGTCAGTGAGCAGTTCTTC,CASRQQVSEQFF
12,-,TRBV28,-,TRBJ2-7,TGTGCCAGCAGTCTCCCCGGCTACGAGCAGTACTTC,CASSLPGYEQYF
16,-,TRBV18,-,TRBJ1-1,TGTGCCAGCTCACCACCAATGTGGTTGTACAGGTCGGAAGCTTTCTTT,CASSPPMWLYRSEAFF
17,TRBD2,TRBV7-3,-,TRBJ2-1,TGTGCCAGCAGCTCGACTAGCGGGAGAGTCTCCTACAATGAGCAGTTCTTC,CASSSTSGRVSYNEQFF
16,-,TRBV7-2,few,TRBJ2-5,TGTGCCAGCAGCTTAGTGGGCATAGATCCCCAAGAGACCCAGTACTTC,CASSLVGIDPQETQYF
17,TRBD1,TRBV11-2,-,TRBJ2-3,TGTGCCAGCAGGACGGACAGGGGGCGGCTAGGGCCCGATACGCAGTATTTT,CASRTDRGRLGPDTQYF
16,-,TRBV9,few,TRBJ1-1,TGTGCCAGCAGCGTAGGGTATCAGATATCGAACACTGAAGCTTTCTTT,CASSVGYQISNTEAFF
16,-,TRBV4-1,-,TRBJ1-5,TGCGCCAGCAGCCAAGAGGTAAACAGGGGCAATCAGCCCCAGCATTTT,CASSQEVNRGNQPQHF